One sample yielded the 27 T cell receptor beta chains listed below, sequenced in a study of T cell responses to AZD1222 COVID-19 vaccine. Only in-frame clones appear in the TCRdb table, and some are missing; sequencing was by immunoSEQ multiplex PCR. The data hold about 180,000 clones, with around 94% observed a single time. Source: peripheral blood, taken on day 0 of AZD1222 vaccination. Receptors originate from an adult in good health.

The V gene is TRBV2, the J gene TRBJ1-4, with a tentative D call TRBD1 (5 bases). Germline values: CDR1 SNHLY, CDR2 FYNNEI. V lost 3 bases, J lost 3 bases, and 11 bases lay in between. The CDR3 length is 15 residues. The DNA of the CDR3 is TGTGCCAGCAGTGATATTCTGGGGCCTAATGAAAAACTGTTTTTT. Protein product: CASSDILGPNEKLFF.

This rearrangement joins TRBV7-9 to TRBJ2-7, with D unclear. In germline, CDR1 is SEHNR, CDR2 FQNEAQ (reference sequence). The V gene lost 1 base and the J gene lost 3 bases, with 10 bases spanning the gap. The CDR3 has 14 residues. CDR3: CASSLEPGFYEQYF. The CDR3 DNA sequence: TGTGCCAGCAGCTTAGAACCAGGCTTCTACGAGCAGTACTTC.

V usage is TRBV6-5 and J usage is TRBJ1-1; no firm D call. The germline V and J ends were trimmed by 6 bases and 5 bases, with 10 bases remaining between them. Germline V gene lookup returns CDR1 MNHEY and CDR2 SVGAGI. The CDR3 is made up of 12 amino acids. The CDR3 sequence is CASSYMETEAFF. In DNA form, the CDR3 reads TGTGCCAGCAGCTATATGGAAACTGAAGCTTTCTTT.

The CDR3 reads CASTRTGGSFF. Written as DNA, the CDR3 is TGTGCCAGCACCCGGACAGGCGGGTCTTTCTTT. The rearrangement links TRBV12-3 or TRBV12-4 to TRBJ1-1; 7 nucleotides align to TRBD1. With V trimmed by 7 bases and J by 12 bases, 8 bases remained unmatched. The CDR3 covers 11 residues.

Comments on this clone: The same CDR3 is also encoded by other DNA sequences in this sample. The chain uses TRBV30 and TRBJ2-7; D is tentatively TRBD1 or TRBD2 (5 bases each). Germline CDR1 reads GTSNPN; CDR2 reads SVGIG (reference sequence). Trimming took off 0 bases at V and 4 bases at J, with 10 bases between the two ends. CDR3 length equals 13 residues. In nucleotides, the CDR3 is TGTGCCTGGAGTGTGGGGACGGGGTACGAGCAGTACTTC. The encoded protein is CAWSVGTGYEQYF. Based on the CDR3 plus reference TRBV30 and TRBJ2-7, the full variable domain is SQTIHQWPATLVQPVGSPLSLECTVEGTSNPNLYWYRQAAGRGLQLLFYSVGIGQISSEVPQNLSASRPQDRQFILSSKKLLLSDSGFYLCAWSVGTGYEQYFGPGTRLTVT.

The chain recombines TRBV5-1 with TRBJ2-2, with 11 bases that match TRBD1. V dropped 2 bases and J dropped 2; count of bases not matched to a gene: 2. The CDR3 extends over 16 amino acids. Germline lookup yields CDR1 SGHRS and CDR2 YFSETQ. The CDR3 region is CASSFRTGGNTGELFF. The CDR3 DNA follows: TGCGCCAGCAGCTTTCGGACAGGGGGCAACACCGGGGAGCTGTTTTTT.

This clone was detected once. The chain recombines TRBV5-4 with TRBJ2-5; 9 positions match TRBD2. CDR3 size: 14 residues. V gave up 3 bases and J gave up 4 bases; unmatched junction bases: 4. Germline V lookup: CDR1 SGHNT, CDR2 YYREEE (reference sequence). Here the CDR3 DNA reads TGTGCCAGCAGCTCGGGACTAGCAGTAGAGACCCAGTACTTC. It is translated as CASSSGLAVETQYF.

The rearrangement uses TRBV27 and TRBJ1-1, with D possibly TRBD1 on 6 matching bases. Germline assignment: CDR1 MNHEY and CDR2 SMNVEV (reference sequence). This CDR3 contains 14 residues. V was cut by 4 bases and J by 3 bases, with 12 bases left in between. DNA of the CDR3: TGTGCCAGCAGTTATACAGGGATTTACACTGAAGCTTTCTTT. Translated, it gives CASSYTGIYTEAFF.

CDR3: CACQGNTEAFF. Here the CDR3 DNA reads TGTGCCTGTCAGGGGAACACTGAAGCTTTCTTT. The gene calls are TRBV24-1 and TRBJ1-1; D possibly corresponds to TRBD1 (5 bases). V was shortened by 12 bases and J by 1 base, with 8 bases between the two germline ends. Looked up from germline, CDR1 is KGHDR and CDR2 is SFDVKD. The CDR3 is made up of 11 amino acids.

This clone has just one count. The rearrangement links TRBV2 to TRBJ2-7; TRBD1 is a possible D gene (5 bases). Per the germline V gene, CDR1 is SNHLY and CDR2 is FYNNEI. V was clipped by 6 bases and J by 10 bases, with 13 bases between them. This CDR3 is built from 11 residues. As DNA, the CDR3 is TGTGCCAGCAGGCGCCAGGGCCAACAGTACTTC. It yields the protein CASRRQGQQYF.

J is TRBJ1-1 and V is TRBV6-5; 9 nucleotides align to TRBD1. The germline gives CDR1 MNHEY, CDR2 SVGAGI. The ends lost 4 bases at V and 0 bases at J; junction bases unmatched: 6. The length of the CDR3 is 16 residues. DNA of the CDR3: TGTGCCAGCAGTTCCGGGACAGGGTTAATGAACACTGAAGCTTTCTTT. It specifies CASSSGTGLMNTEAFF.

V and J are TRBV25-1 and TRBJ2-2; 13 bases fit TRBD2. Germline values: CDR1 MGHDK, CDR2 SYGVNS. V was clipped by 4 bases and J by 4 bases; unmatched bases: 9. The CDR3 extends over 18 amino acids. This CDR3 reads CASSVDQLAGGPTGELFF. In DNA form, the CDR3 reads TGTGCCAGCAGTGTCGATCAACTAGCGGGAGGGCCCACCGGGGAGCTGTTTTTT.

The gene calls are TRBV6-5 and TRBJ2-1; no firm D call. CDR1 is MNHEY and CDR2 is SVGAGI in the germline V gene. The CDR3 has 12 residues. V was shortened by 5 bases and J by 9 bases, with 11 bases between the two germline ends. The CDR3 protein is CASSLGPSEQFF. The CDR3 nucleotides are TGTGCCAGCAGTCTAGGACCCTCTGAGCAGTTCTTC.

The CDR3 here is CASSATGANEQFF. As DNA, the CDR3 is TGCGCCAGCAGCGCGACAGGGGCGAATGAGCAGTTCTTC. This rearrangement joins TRBV10-1 to TRBJ2-1; 8 nucleotides align to TRBD1. V lost 6 bases to trimming and J lost 7 bases; unmatched junction nucleotides: 5. From germline, CDR1 is WNHNN and CDR2 SYGVQD (reference sequence). The CDR3 consists of 13 residues.

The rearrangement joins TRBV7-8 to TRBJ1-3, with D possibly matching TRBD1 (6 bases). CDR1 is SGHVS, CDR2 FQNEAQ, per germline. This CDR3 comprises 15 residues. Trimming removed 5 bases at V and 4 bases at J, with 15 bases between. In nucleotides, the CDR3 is TGTGCCAGCAGCCCTGGAGGGGGAGACGGAAACACCATATATTTT. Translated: CASSPGGGDGNTIYF.

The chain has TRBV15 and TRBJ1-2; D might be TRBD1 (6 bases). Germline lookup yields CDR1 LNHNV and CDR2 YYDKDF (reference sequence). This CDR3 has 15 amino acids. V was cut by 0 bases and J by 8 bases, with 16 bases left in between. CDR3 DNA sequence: TGTGCCACCAGCAGAGATAGGACGGACAGTCGGGGCTACACCTTC. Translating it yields CATSRDRTDSRGYTF.

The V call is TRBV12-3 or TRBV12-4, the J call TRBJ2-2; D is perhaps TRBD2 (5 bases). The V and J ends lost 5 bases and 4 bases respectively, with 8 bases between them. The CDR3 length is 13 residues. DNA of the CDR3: TGTGCCAGCAGTCCCCGGGGCACCGGGGAGCTGTTTTTT. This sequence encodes CASSPRGTGELFF.

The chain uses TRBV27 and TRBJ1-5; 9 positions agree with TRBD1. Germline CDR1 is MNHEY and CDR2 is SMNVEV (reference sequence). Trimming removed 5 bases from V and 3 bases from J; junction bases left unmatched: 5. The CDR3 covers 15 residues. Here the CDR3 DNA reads TGTGCCAGCAGTACGTACAGGGGGCTCAATCAGCCCCAGCATTTT. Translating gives CASSTYRGLNQPQHF.

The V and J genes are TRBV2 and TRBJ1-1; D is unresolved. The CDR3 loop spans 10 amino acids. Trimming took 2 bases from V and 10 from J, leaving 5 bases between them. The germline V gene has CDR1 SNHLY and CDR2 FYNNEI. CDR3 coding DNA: TGTGCCAGCAGTGAATTGCGAGCTTTCTTT. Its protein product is CASSELRAFF.

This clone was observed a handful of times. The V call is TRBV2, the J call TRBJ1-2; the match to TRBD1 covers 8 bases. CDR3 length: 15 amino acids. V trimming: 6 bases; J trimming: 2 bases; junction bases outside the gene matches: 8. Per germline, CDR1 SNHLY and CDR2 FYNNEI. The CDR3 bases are TGTGCCAGCAGGACCGGACAGGGAGGAAACTATGGCTACACCTTC. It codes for CASRTGQGGNYGYTF.

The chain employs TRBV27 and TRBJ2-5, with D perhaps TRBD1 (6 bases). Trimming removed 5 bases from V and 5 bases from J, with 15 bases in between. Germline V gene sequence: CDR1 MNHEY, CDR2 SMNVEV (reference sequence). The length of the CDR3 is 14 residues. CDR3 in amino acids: CASSIRQADETQYF. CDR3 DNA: TGTGCCAGCAGTATCCGACAGGCGGATGAGACCCAGTACTTC.

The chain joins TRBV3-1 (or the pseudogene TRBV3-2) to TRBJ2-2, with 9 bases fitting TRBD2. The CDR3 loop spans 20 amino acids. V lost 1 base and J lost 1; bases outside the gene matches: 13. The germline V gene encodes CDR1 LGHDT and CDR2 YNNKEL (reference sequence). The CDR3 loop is CASSQVMRGAGGRNTGELFF. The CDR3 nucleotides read TGTGCCAGCAGCCAAGTAATGCGCGGAGCGGGAGGACGGAACACCGGGGAGCTGTTTTTT.

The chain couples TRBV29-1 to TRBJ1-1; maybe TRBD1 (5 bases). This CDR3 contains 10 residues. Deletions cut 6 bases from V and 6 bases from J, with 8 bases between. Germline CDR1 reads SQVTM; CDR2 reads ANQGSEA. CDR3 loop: CSVGTAEAFF. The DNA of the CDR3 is TGCAGCGTCGGGACGGCTGAAGCTTTCTTT.

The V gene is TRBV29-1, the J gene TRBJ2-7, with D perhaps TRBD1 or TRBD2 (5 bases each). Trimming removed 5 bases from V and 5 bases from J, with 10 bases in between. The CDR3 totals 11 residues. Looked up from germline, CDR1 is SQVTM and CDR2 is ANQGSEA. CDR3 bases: TGCAGCGTTTGGGGGTCCAACGAGCAGTACTTC. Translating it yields CSVWGSNEQYF.

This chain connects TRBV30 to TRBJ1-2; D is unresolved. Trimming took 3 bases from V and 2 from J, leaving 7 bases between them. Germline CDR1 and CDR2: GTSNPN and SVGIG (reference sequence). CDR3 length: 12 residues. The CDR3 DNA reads TGTGCCTGGAGGGGAACAAACTATGGCTACACCTTC. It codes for CAWRGTNYGYTF.

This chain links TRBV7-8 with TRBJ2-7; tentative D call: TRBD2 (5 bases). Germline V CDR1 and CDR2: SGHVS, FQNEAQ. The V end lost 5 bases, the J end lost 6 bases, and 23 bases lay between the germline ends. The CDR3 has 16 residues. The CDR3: CASSHLPGNGAAEQYF. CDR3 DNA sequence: TGTGCCAGCAGCCACCTCCCCGGGAACGGCGCCGCCGAGCAGTACTTC.

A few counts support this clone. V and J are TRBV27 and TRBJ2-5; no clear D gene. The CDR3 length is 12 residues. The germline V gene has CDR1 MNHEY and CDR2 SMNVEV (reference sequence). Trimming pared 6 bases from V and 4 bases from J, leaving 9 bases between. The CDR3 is CASSLLGETQYF. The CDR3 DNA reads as TGTGCCAGCAGCCTACTCGGAGAGACCCAGTACTTC.